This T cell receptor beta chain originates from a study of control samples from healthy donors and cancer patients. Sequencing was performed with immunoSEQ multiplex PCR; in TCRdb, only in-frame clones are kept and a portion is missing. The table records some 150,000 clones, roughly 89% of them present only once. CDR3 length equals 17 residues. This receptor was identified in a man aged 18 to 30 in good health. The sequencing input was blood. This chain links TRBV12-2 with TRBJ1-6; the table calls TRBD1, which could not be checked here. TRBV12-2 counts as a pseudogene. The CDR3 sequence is CASRLYRTGVYNSPLHF. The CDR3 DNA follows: TGTGCAAGTCGCCTTTATCGGACAGGCGTATACAATTCACCCCTCCACTTT.